This T cell receptor beta chain was identified during a study of monozygotic twins with inflammatory bowel disease. Study conclusions and caveats: Between concordant and discordant twins, repertoire similarity failed to differ, a result that limited power may explain. Results did not support any single strong IBD-associated signal or clonotype. Inverse Simpson values showed less TCRbeta diversity in IBD patients than in their healthy co-twins.

The CDR3 spans 18 residues. The germline V gene encodes CDR1 SGHRS and CDR2 YFSETQ. UMIs with a 6-nucleotide sample barcode were added by template switching. One entry per CDR3 protein, without DNA, is what TCRdb gives after re-calling the 5' RACE reads. This sample contains approximately 400,000 distinct CDR3 sequences. Comment on this clonotype: Its antigen is undetermined.

The receptor was derived from a human donor with ulcerative colitis or Crohn's disease, or a healthy co-twin of an affected twin (not recorded which). Material: blood. The chain has TRBV5-1 and TRBJ2-6; checking the TCRdb D call of TRBD1 is not possible without DNA. The CDR3 reads CASSPGQMIMSGANVLTF.